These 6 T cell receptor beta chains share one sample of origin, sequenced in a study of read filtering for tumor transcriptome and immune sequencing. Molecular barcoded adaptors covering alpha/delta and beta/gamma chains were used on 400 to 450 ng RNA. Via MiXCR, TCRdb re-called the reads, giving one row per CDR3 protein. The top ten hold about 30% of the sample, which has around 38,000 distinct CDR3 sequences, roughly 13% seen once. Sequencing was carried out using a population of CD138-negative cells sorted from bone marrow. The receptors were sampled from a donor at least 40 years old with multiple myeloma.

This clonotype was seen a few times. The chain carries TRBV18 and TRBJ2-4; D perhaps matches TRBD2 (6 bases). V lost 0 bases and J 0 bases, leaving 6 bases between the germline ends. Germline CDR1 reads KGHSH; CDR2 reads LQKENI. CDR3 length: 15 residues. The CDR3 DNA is TGTGCCAGCTCACCACCGGGACTAGCCAAAAACATTCAGTACTTC. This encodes CASSPPGLAKNIQYF. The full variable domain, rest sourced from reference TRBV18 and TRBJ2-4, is NAGVMQNPRHLVRRRGQEARLRCSPMKGHSHVYWYRQLPEEGLKFMVYLQKENIIDESGMPKERFSAEFPKEGPSILRIQQVVRGDSAAYFCASSPPGLAKNIQYFGAGTRLSVL.

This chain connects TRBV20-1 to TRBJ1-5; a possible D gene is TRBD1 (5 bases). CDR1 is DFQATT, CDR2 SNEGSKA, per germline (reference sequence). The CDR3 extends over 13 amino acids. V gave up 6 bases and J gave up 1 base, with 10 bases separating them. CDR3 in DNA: TGCAGTGCGGGTGGGACGAGCAATCAGCCCCAGCATTTT. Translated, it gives CSAGGTSNQPQHF.

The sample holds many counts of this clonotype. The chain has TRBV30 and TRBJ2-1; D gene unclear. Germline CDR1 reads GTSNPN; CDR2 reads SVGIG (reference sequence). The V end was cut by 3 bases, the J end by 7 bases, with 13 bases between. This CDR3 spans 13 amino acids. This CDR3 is CAWRETGRNEQFF. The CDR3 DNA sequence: TGTGCCTGGAGAGAAACCGGTAGGAATGAGCAGTTCTTC.

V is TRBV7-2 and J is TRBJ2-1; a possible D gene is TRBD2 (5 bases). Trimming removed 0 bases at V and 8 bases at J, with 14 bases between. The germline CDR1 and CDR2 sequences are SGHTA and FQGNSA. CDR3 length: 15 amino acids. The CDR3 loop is CASSLAIGIIDEQFF. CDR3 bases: TGTGCCAGCAGCTTAGCTATCGGGATCATAGATGAGCAGTTCTTC. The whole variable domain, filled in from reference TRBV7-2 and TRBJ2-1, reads GAGVSQSPSNKVTEKGKDVELRCDPISGHTALYWYRQSLGQGLEFLIYFQGNSAPDKSGLPSDRFSAERTGGSVSTLTIQRTQQEDSAVYLCASSLAIGIIDEQFFGPGTRLTVL.

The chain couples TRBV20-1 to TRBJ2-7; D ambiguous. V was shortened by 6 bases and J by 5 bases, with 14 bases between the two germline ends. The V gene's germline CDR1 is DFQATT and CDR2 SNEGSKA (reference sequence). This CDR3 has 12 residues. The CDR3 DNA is TGCAGTGCCCTTTATGGTTTGGACGAGCAGTACTTC. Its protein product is CSALYGLDEQYF.

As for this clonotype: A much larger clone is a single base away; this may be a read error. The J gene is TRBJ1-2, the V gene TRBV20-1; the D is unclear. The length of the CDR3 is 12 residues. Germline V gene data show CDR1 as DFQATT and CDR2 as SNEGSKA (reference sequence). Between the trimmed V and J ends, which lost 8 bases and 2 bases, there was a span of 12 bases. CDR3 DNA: TGCAGTTCAGAGGGCTTGAACTATGGCTACACCTTC. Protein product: CSSEGLNYGYTF.